The 3 T cell receptor beta chains presented below share a single source sample, sequenced in a study of T-cell memory formation after mild COVID-19 (dated by TCRdb to the early 2020s). Library creation used 5' RACE. Sequencing was performed on an Illumina NovaSeq 6000. The public reads were reprocessed in TCRdb via fastp at Q25 and MiXCR, keeping in-frame beta chains. When rows share a CDR3 protein, they turn into one entry using the most common DNA and genes. The sample table lists 250,000 to 350,000 distinct CDR3 sequences, more than 13% of them with a count of one. The ten biggest clones cover roughly a fifth of the sample. The sample taken for sequencing was PBMCs or a T cell subset sorted from them (not recorded which). The source is a man aged 18 to 35 who had mild COVID-19 (a few samples of this study predate the infection). The sample titles of this study are shuffled in the database, so cell type and time point are left out; the donor was told from shared clones.

This clonotype was counted only a few times. V and J are TRBV25-1 and TRBJ2-6; D is unclear. Germline V lookup: CDR1 MGHDK, CDR2 SYGVNS. The CDR3 runs to 14 residues. The V and J ends lost 3 bases and 1 base respectively, with 4 bases between them. CDR3 DNA: TGTGCCAGCAGTGACGGGTCTGGGGCCAACGTCCTGACTTTC. It specifies CASSDGSGANVLTF. The variable domain in full, completed from reference TRBV25-1 and TRBJ2-6, reads EADIYQTPRYLVIGTGKKITLECSQTMGHDKMYWYQQDPGMELHLIHYSYGVNSTEKGDLSSESTVSRIRTEHFPLTLESARPSHTSQYLCASSDGSGANVLTFGAGSRLTVL.

This clonotype was picked up a small number of times. The chain links TRBV4-1 to TRBJ2-1; TRBD2 is a possible D gene (5 bases). This CDR3 contains 16 residues. Germline V gene lookup returns CDR1 MGHRA and CDR2 YSYEKL. Between the trimmed V and J ends, which lost 1 base and 8 bases, there was a span of 18 bases. For the CDR3, the DNA is TGCGCCAGCAGCCAAGCTTCGCTAGCTCTGCTCGATGAGCAGTTCTTC. Translating gives CASSQASLALLDEQFF.

This clonotype has only a few counts. The rearrangement links TRBV11-2 to TRBJ2-5; no clear D. CDR3 size: 16 residues. Germline V lookup: CDR1 SGHAT, CDR2 FQNNGV. Between the trimmed V and J ends, which lost 5 bases and 5 bases, there was a span of 21 bases. CDR3 protein: CASSISRLGGQETQYF. The CDR3 DNA reads TGTGCCAGCAGCATCTCCCGTTTAGGCGGCCAGGAGACCCAGTACTTC.